Detailed here is one T cell receptor beta chain. Germline V CDR1 and CDR2: SGDLS, YYNGEE. Deletions cut 3 bases from V and 2 bases from J, with 17 bases between. This CDR3 is 17 amino acids long. The data originate from a study of T-cell memory formation after mild COVID-19. TCRdb re-called the 5' RACE reads with MiXCR, one entry per CDR3 protein. The repertoire consists of under 600,000 distinct CDR3 sequences, with about a fifth occurring once and the leading ten covering approximately 8.4%. The V call is TRBV9, the J call TRBJ2-2; TRBD1 might be the D (6 bases). The source of this sequence is an adult woman who had mild COVID-19 (a few samples of this study predate the infection). Cell type and time point are not known. What was sequenced was PBMCs or a T cell subset sorted from them (not recorded which). CDR3 in amino acids: CASSATTGQLNTGELFF. CDR3 bases: TGTGCCAGCAGCGCTACTACCGGACAGCTAAACACCGGGGAGCTGTTTTTT.